This entry concerns a single T cell receptor beta chain. Its target antigen remains unknown. No much larger clone is present one base from it, and per-base qualities are unavailable. Each donor gave one peripheral blood draw, averaging around 0.11 L, which was collected into heparinised tubes. Naive, central memory, regulatory and stem cell-like memory CD4+ T cells were sorted on a BD FACSAria II using a panel including CD45RO, CCR7, CD25, CD127, CD95 and CD27. All sorted populations exceeded 95% purity. PBMCs were isolated immediately by Lymphoprep density gradient centrifugation and stained directly without culture. So that batch effects would be minimized, each experiment stained and sorted samples in pairs, pairing one healthy donor with one patient. The CDR1 and CDR2 encoded by the germline V gene (reference sequence) are GTSNPN and SVGIG. From cysteine to phenylalanine, the CDR3 is 10 amino acids long. Only the CDR3 region is kept as DNA, spanning 30 bases read in frame from base 1. The trim is 3 bases for V and 4 bases for J, with a gap of 3 bases between the germline ends.

The sample comes from a study of beta chain features in type 1 diabetes (dated by TCRdb to between 2018 and 2020). As for the study more broadly: Mean age, gender distribution, total cell number and subset yield did not differ between patients and healthy donors. A total of about 110,000,000 sorted cells were examined across all samples, and a strong correlation was observed between cell number per subset and RNA yield. In the study, recently diagnosed type 1 diabetes patients and matched healthy donors were compared on the TCRB repertoires of their sorted circulating CD4+ T cell subsets. Naive and central memory subsets were obtained from all 30 or so donors, but regulatory and stem cell-like memory subsets were isolated from only 8 patients and about 8 healthy donors. What the research found in general, with its limitations: Patients with type 1 diabetes made fewer insertions and deleted more nucleotides at VDJ recombination sites, implying thymic rearrangement abnormalities. Because small numbers of individuals were included in the HLA sub-analyses, any influence of HLA type on TCRB rearrangement was left unresolved. Sequencing cDNA rather than genomic DNA could over-represent highly expressing activated cells, although activation and CD3 levels did not differ between groups. Shorter templates might have been favored by PCR, but patient and control samples were amplified and corrected together, so both groups would have been affected equally by any skew. Naive, central memory and regulatory TCRB repertoires appeared to be more similar among patients than among healthy donors. A moderate but significant shortening of TCRB CDR3 length was observed in type 1 diabetes patients in all four CD4+ subsets.

All of the isolated RNA was reverse transcribed with the High Capacity cDNA Reverse Transcription Kit, so expressed TCRB transcripts were sequenced. Deep immunoSEQ sequencing was performed on naive, central memory and regulatory T cell samples, with an average of around 3.5 million total reads per sample. Sorted cells were lysed in RLT buffer, and RNA was extracted using DNase-treated RNeasy Micro or Mini kits according to cell number. To prevent cross-contamination, every cell subset was processed on its own, while patient and healthy donor samples were processed together. Using the immunoSEQ multiplex PCR, TCRB sequences were amplified from cDNA into 87-bp fragments spanning the CDR3 region. Sequencing of the amplicons was performed on the Illumina HiSeq platform. The authors' pipeline ran thus. Synthetic template baselines were used to correct PCR bias computationally, reads within Hamming distance 2 were collapsed together, and singletons that could not be merged were discarded. Reads were aligned to IMGT to assign V, D and J genes, CDR3 length, and insertions or deletions at six rearrangement sites. Within each subset, clonotype counts were normalized to sorted cell number, and only after that were true diversity and Gini coefficients computed with the tcR R package. The overlap coefficient, calculated on TCRB nucleotide sequences, was used to measure repertoire sharing. The table comes from immuneACCESS by way of TCRdb, which keeps in-frame sequences with V and J called. Part of the clones is missing from these tables; in studies checked, under half for an unresolved V gene and the rest for unknown reasons. V, J and clone size are taken as reported in that table, and D and trimming were inferred from the DNA itself. This sample holds tens of thousands of clones; roughly 60% were observed only once. The top ten clones comprise roughly 2% of the sample.

The sequence came from a woman aged 18 to 35 in good health. Sequences were obtained from Tregs from blood. Per the publication, the cell subset or site label means: regulatory CD4+ T cells. The chain is made from TRBV30 and TRBJ1-1; the D gene remains uncertain. The CDR3 has the sequence CAWSLTEAFF. The DNA is as follows: TGTGCCTGGAGCCTCACTGAAGCTTTCTTT. With all but the CDR3 taken from the reference TRBV30 and TRBJ1-1 genes, the full variable domain is: SQTIHQWPATLVQPVGSPLSLECTVEGTSNPNLYWYRQAAGRGLQLLFYSVGIGQISSEVPQNLSASRPQDRQFILSSKKLLLSDSGFYLCAWSLTEAFFGQGTRLTVV.